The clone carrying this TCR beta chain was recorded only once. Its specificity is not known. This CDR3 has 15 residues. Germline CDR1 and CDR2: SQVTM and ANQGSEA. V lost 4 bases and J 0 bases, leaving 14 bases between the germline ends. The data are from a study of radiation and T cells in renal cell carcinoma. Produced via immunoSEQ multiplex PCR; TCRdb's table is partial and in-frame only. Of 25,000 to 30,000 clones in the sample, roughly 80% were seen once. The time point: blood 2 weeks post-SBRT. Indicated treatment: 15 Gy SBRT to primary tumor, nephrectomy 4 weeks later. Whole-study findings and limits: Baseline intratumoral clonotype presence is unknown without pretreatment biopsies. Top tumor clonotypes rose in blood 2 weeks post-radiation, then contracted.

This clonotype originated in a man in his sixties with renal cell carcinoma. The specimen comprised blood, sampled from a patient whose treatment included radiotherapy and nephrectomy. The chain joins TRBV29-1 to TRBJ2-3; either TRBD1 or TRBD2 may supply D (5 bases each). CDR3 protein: CSVVFGATSTDTQYF. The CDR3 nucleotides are TGCAGCGTTGTCTTCGGGGCAACTAGCACAGATACGCAGTATTTT.